These 30 T cell receptor beta chains share one sample of origin, sequenced in a study of CD8+CD57+ T cells in acquired aplastic anemia. Profiling that covered TCR beta VDJ and CDR3 relied on genomic DNA as its template. TCRdb re-called the reads through MiXCR, storing one row per CDR3 protein. Among about 200,000 distinct CDR3 sequences listed, over 55% were seen once. Sequenced patients had shown CD8+CD57+ cell expansion by flow cytometry. The sequencing sample was made of sorted CD4+, CD8+, or CD8+CD57+ T cells (not recorded which) from PBMCs. The receptors come from a human donor with aplastic anemia.

Points on this clonotype: A much more abundant neighbour one base away suggests this may be a read error. This chain joins TRBV5-1 and TRBJ2-3, with D uncertain. This CDR3 is built from 15 residues. Germline-derived CDR1 and CDR2 are SGHRS and YFSETQ. As DNA, the CDR3 is TGTGCCAGCAGCCCCGACATAGGTGGGACAGATACGCAGTATTTT. This encodes CASSPDIGGTDTQYF. Combining the CDR3 with reference TRBV5-1 and TRBJ2-3 gives the whole variable domain KAGVTQTPRYLIKTRGQQVTLSCSPISGHRSVSWYQQTPGQGLQFLFEYFSETQRNKGNFPGRFSGRQFSNSRSEMNVSTLELGDSALYLCASSPDIGGTDTQYFGPGTRLTVL.

The gene calls are TRBV10-2 and TRBJ2-7; D not certain. V was pared by 7 bases and J by 0 bases, with 13 bases between. CDR1 WSHSY and CDR2 SAAADI come from the germline V gene. There are 14 residues in the CDR3. The CDR3 DNA follows: TGCGCCAGCACCCTGGCTGGATTCTCCTACGAGCAGTACTTC. Its translation: CASTLAGFSYEQYF.

This sequence joins TRBV7-8 and TRBJ1-2; a possible D gene is TRBD1 (6 bases). The CDR3 extends over 15 amino acids. Germline lookup yields CDR1 SGHVS and CDR2 FQNEAQ. V was shortened by 1 base and J by 5 bases, with 14 bases between the two germline ends. In DNA, the CDR3 is TGTGCCAGCAGCTTAGGCAGAGGGGGAGGGTATGGCTACACCTTC. The encoded protein is CASSLGRGGGYGYTF.

About this clonotype itself: This is likely a read error, given that the CDR3 carries no conserved phenylalanine or tryptophan at its end. The DNA for the CDR3 is TGCGCCAGCAGCCAAGATTCCTACTACGAGCAGTACTCC. The encoded protein is CASSQDSYYEQYS. V and J are TRBV4-1 and TRBJ2-7, with D hard to call. This CDR3 region has 13 residues. Deletions cut 0 bases from V and 3 bases from J, with 6 bases between. Germline V gives CDR1 MGHRA, CDR2 YSYEKL.

This clonotype has just a few counts. The chain carries TRBV2 and TRBJ1-5; D not certain. CDR3 length: 11 amino acids. The germline V gene encodes CDR1 SNHLY and CDR2 FYNNEI. With 8 bases removed from V and 1 base from J, the gap between germline ends came to 3 bases. The CDR3 region is CASGSNQPQHF. The CDR3 DNA is TGTGCCAGCGGGAGCAATCAGCCCCAGCATTTT.

The chain uses TRBV24-1 and TRBJ2-2; possible D gene TRBD1, 5 bases. This CDR3 comprises 16 residues. The germline V gene encodes CDR1 KGHDR and CDR2 SFDVKD. Trimming left V 0 bases short and J 0 bases short, with 7 bases between. The CDR3 loop is CATSDLTGPNTGELFF. CDR3 coding DNA: TGTGCCACCAGTGATTTGACAGGCCCGAACACCGGGGAGCTGTTTTTT.

This clonotype appeared many times. The chain carries TRBV10-3 and TRBJ2-1; 9 bases are shared with TRBD1. Trimming cost V 9 bases and J 8 bases; bases outside gene matches: 8. The CDR3 is 13 amino acids. The germline gives CDR1 ENHRY, CDR2 SYGVKD. CDR3 residues: CAIGQGIPDEQFF. CDR3 coding DNA: TGTGCCATAGGACAGGGGATCCCCGATGAGCAGTTCTTC.

The genes are TRBV29-1 and TRBJ2-1; D call uncertain. The V and J ends lost 4 bases and 9 bases respectively, with 13 bases between them. CDR3 length equals 12 residues. The V gene's germline CDR1 is SQVTM and CDR2 ANQGSEA. CDR3 sequence (DNA): TGCAGCGTTGTTGGGATTGATCGTGAGCAGTTCTTC. Residues: CSVVGIDREQFF.

This clonotype was detected only once. The rearrangement links TRBV9 to TRBJ2-2; no reliable D call. The CDR3 extends over 13 amino acids. In germline, CDR1 is SGDLS, CDR2 YYNGEE. V shed 0 bases and J shed 8 bases, with 8 bases lying between them. The CDR3 region is CASSVALEGELFF. The CDR3, as DNA: TGTGCCAGCAGCGTAGCGTTAGAGGGGGAGCTGTTTTTT.

The rearrangement uses TRBV24-1 and TRBJ1-5; 7 nucleotides align to TRBD1. CDR1 is KGHDR and CDR2 is SFDVKD in the germline V gene. This CDR3 spans 14 amino acids. V shed 3 bases, J shed 7 bases, and the junction held 5 bases outside the gene matches. CDR3 amino acids: CATSDHRGSQPQHF. The CDR3 region has the DNA TGTGCCACCAGTGATCACAGGGGCAGCCAGCCCCAGCATTTT.

The chain is built from TRBV12-3 or TRBV12-4 and TRBJ1-5, with a weak D call TRBD1 (6 bases). The length of the CDR3 is 15 residues. Trimming left V 5 bases short and J 2 bases short, with 13 bases between. The CDR3 loop is CASSPHGGGNQPQHF. The CDR3 DNA reads TGTGCCAGCAGTCCTCACGGGGGCGGCAATCAGCCCCAGCATTTT.

This clonotype was picked up a small number of times. This chain joins TRBV19 and TRBJ1-5; 8 positions agree with TRBD1. The CDR3 sequence is 16 residues long. Germline V gene data show CDR1 as LNHDA and CDR2 as SQIVND (reference sequence). With V trimmed by 4 bases and J by 7 bases, 12 bases remained unmatched. CDR3 coding DNA: TGTGCCAGTAGTAGGGCAGGGGGCCTAGTCGGCCAGCCCCAGCATTTT. Encoded protein: CASSRAGGLVGQPQHF.

The rearrangement uses TRBV7-3 and TRBJ2-3; 9 bases map to TRBD1. With 1 base clipped from V and 4 bases from J, the junction kept 9 bases outside the gene matches. Germline V gives CDR1 SGHTA, CDR2 FQGTGA. The CDR3 contains 17 residues. CDR3 loop: CASSLNLATGGADTQYF. In DNA, the CDR3 is TGTGCCAGCAGCTTAAACTTGGCGACAGGGGGGGCAGATACGCAGTATTTT.

The genes are TRBV2 and TRBJ2-7, with D possibly TRBD2 on 6 matching bases. Trimming took 3 bases from V and 4 from J, leaving 16 bases between them. The V gene's germline CDR1 is SNHLY and CDR2 FYNNEI. The CDR3 runs 15 residues. CDR3 DNA: TGTGCCAGCAGTGATGGGCGGGGAGATTCTTACGAGCAGTACTTC. This encodes CASSDGRGDSYEQYF.

The chain recombines TRBV6-5 with TRBJ2-7; 9 bases line up with TRBD2. V dropped 9 bases and J dropped 13; count of bases not matched to a gene: 13. This CDR3 contains 12 residues. The germline CDR1 and CDR2 sequences are MNHEY and SVGAGI. Here the CDR3 DNA reads TGTGCCAGTGGGAATGCATTGGGACTAGCATACTTC. Its protein product is CASGNALGLAYF.

A word on this clonotype: One end of the junction is discordant with germline, which a read error may explain. The chain links TRBV12-3 or TRBV12-4 to TRBJ2-1; tentatively, D is TRBD2 (6 bases). The CDR3 is made up of 15 amino acids. CDR3 in DNA: TGTGCCAGCAGTTTAGGGGGAGGCACTCTCAATCAGCAGTTCTTC. This encodes CASSLGGGTLNQQFF.

The chain carries TRBV6-9 and TRBJ2-3, with a tentative D call TRBD2 (5 bases). In germline, CDR1 is MNHGY, CDR2 SVAAGI. The CDR3 loop spans 16 amino acids. V lost 5 bases to trimming and J lost 6 bases, with 21 bases between them. This chain's CDR3 is CASSEGRGFVVDTQYF. The CDR3 DNA follows: TGTGCCAGCAGTGAAGGAAGAGGGTTCGTAGTGGATACGCAGTATTTT.

This CDR3 is CASSLVGREDGYTF. DNA for the CDR3: TGCGCCAGCAGCTTGGTGGGCAGGGAGGATGGCTACACCTTC. The chain carries TRBV5-1 and TRBJ1-2; D possibly corresponds to TRBD1 (5 bases). From germline, CDR1 is SGHRS and CDR2 YFSETQ. This CDR3 is 14 amino acids long. Trimming stripped 0 bases from V and 6 bases from J, with 12 bases between.

The count of this clonotype is one. The rearrangement links TRBV3-1 to TRBJ2-7; D is ambiguous. From germline, CDR1 is LGHDT and CDR2 YNNKEL (reference sequence). The ends were cut back, 1 base at V and 4 bases at J, with 8 bases in the middle. The CDR3 is 13 residues long. CDR3 bases: TGTGCCAGCAGCCAAGTCCCGGGTTACGAGCAGTACTTC. It yields the protein CASSQVPGYEQYF.

The chain couples TRBV20-1 to TRBJ2-7; D gene unclear. V lost 0 bases to trimming and J lost 3 bases, with 15 bases between them. Looked up from germline, CDR1 is DFQATT and CDR2 is SNEGSKA (reference sequence). This CDR3 spans 15 amino acids. As DNA, the CDR3 is TGCAGTGCTAGAGATCTGTCCAGATCTATCTACGAGCAGTACTTC. Its translation: CSARDLSRSIYEQYF.

On this clonotype: An end of the junction does not agree with germline; a read error may underlie this. The CDR3 reads CAISQGTEQPQHF. CDR3 DNA sequence: TGTGCCATCAGTCAAGGGACCGAGCAGCCCCAGCATTTT. The chain links TRBV12-3 or TRBV12-4 to TRBJ1-5, with TRBD1 as a possible D gene (5 bases). This CDR3 spans 13 amino acids.

The chain links TRBV7-9 to TRBJ1-5; D may be TRBD1 (5 bases). Germline V gene lookup returns CDR1 SEHNR and CDR2 FQNEAQ (reference sequence). V was cut by 3 bases and J by 5 bases, with 17 bases left in between. CDR3 size: 16 residues. The CDR3 DNA reads TGTGCCAGCAGCTTTTTTACCGGGGCGCGGGATCAGCCCCAGCATTTT. Its translation: CASSFFTGARDQPQHF.

J is TRBJ2-1 and V is TRBV5-8; the match to TRBD2 covers 10 bases. The CDR3 sequence is 16 residues long. Germline V gene data show CDR1 as SGHTS and CDR2 as YDEGEE. V shed 4 bases, J shed 7 bases, and the junction held 11 bases outside the gene matches. The CDR3: CASSQEFLAGENEQFF. CDR3 DNA sequence: TGTGCCAGCAGCCAAGAGTTTCTAGCGGGGGAGAATGAGCAGTTCTTC.

The V and J genes are TRBV7-9 and TRBJ2-1, with 7 bases lining up with TRBD2. V dropped 8 bases and J dropped 4; count of bases not matched to a gene: 11. The CDR3 is 15 amino acids. Germline CDR1 is SEHNR and CDR2 is FQNEAQ (reference sequence). The CDR3 DNA follows: TGTGCCAGCCGGCCCGGACTAGAACCTTACAATGAGCAGTTCTTC. As protein: CASRPGLEPYNEQFF.

V usage is TRBV18 and J usage is TRBJ1-2; D remains ambiguous. Between the trimmed V and J ends, which lost 2 bases and 8 bases, there was a span of 12 bases. Germline CDR1 KGHSH, CDR2 LQKENI. The CDR3 is made up of 13 amino acids. The CDR3 nucleotides are TGTGCCAGCTCACCATCGGGCAAGGAGGGCTACACCTTC. Amino acids: CASSPSGKEGYTF.

The V and J genes are TRBV2 and TRBJ1-1; TRBD1 might be the D (6 bases). CDR1 and CDR2 (germline): SNHLY, FYNNEI. V shed 5 bases and J shed 0 bases, with 7 bases lying between them. The CDR3 covers 13 residues. CDR3 nucleotide sequence: TGTGCCAGCAGTTGGACAGTGAACACTGAAGCTTTCTTT. It yields the protein CASSWTVNTEAFF.

The V call is TRBV7-3, the J call TRBJ1-6; no clear D. The V end lost 1 base, the J end lost 6 bases, and 13 bases lay between the germline ends. The CDR3 totals 16 residues. Germline values: CDR1 SGHTA, CDR2 FQGTGA. The CDR3 DNA is TGTGCCAGCAGCTTAAGAGGCGGTGATGGTAATTCACCCCTCCACTTT. Amino acid sequence: CASSLRGGDGNSPLHF.

CDR3 region: CATSIAGGSETQYF. The DNA of the CDR3 is TGTGCCACCAGTATTGCGGGAGGGTCGGAGACCCAGTACTTC. This sequence joins TRBV24-1 and TRBJ2-5; 9 nucleotides agree with TRBD2. Germline assignment: CDR1 KGHDR and CDR2 SFDVKD. V shed 6 bases and J 5 bases; nucleotides not matched to a gene: 6. The CDR3 runs 14 residues.

This sequence joins TRBV15 and TRBJ2-1; D is tentatively TRBD1 or TRBD2 (5 bases each). CDR1 and CDR2 (germline): LNHNV, YYDKDF (reference sequence). V lost 9 bases to trimming and J lost 9 bases, with 15 bases between them. CDR3 size: 12 residues. DNA for the CDR3: TGTGCCACTAGACTGTCAGGGAGTGAGCAGTTCTTC. Amino acids: CATRLSGSEQFF.

The chain has TRBV29-1 and TRBJ1-2, with no clear D. V lost 7 bases, J lost 7 bases, and 10 bases lay in between. CDR1 and CDR2 (germline): SQVTM, ANQGSEA. CDR3 length: 10 amino acids. The CDR3 sequence: CSAQDPGYTF. The CDR3 coding sequence is TGCAGCGCCCAGGACCCTGGCTACACCTTC.